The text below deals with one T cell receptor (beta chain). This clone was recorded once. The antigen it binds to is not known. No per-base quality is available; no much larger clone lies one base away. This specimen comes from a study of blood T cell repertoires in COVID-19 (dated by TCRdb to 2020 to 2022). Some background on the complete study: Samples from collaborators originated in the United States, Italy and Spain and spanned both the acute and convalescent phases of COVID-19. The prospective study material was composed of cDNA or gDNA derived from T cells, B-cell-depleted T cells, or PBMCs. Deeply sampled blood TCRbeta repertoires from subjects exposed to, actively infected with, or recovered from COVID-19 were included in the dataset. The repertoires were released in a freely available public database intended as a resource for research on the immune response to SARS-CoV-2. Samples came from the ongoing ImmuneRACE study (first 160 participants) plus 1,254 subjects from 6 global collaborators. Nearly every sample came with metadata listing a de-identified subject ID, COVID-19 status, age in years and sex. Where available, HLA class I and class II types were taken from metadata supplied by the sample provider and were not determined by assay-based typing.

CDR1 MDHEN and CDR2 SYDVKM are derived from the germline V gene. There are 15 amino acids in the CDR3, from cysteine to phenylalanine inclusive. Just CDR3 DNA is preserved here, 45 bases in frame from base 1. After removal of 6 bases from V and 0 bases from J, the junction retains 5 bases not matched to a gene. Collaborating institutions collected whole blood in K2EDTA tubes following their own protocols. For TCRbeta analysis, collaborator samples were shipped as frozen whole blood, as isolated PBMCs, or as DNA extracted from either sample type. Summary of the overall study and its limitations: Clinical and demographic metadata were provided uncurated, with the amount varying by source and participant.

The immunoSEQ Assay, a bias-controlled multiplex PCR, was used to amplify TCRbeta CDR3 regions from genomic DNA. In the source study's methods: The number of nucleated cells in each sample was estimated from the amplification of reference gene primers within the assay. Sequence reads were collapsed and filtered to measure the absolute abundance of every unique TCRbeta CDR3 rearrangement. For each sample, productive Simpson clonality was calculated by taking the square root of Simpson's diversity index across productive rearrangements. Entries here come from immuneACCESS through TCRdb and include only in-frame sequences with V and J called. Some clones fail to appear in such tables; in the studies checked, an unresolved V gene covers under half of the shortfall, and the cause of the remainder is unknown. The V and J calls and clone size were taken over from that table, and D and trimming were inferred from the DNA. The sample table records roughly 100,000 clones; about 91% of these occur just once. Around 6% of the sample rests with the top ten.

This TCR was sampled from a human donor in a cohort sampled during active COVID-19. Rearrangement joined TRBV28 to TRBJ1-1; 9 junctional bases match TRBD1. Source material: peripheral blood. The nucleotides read TGTGCCAGCAGGGCGACAGGGGGATTGAACACTGAAGCTTTCTTT. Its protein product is CASRATGGLNTEAFF.